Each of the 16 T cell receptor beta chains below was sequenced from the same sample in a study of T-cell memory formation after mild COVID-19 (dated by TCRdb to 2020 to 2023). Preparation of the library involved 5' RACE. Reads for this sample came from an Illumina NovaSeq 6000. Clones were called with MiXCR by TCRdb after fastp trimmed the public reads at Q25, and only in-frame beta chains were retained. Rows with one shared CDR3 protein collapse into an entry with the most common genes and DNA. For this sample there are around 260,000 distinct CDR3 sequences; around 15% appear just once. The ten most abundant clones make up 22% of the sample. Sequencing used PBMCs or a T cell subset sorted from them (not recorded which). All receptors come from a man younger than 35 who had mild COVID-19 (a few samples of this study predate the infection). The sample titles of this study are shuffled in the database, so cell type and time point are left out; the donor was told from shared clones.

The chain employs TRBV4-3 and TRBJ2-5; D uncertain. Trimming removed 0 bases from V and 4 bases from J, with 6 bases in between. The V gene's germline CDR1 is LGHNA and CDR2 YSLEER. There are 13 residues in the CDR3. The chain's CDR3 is CASSQDILETQYF. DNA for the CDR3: TGCGCCAGCAGCCAAGACATCCTAGAGACCCAGTACTTC.

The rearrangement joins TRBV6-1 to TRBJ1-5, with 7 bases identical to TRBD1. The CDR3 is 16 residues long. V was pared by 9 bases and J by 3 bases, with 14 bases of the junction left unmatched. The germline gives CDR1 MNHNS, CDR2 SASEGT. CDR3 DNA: TGTGCCAGTTCCACAGGGCAGGGGGGGATCAATCAGCCCCAGCATTTT. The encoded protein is CASSTGQGGINQPQHF.

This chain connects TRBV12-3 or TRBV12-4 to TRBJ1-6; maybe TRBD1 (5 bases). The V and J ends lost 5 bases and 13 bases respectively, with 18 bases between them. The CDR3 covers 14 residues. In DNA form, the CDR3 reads TGTGCCAGCAGTATACCGGGACCGAGGTCCCCCCTCCACTTT. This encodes CASSIPGPRSPLHF.

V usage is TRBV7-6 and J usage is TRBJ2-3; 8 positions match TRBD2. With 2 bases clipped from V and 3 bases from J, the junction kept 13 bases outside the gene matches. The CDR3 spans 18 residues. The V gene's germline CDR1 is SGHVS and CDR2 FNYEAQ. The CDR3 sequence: CASSLKSGAGVITDTQYF. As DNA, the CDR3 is TGTGCCAGCAGCTTAAAGTCAGGAGCGGGGGTAATAACAGATACGCAGTATTTT.

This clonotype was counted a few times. DNA of the CDR3: TGTGCCAGCAGCTTGTTGGGGGAAGGCAATGAGCAGTTCTTC. It encodes CASSLLGEGNEQFF. The chain has TRBV5-6 and TRBJ2-1; D may match TRBD1 or TRBD2 (5 bases each). Germline V CDR1 and CDR2: SGHDT, YYEEEE. With 1 base removed from V and 6 bases from J, the gap between germline ends came to 11 bases. The CDR3 covers 14 residues.

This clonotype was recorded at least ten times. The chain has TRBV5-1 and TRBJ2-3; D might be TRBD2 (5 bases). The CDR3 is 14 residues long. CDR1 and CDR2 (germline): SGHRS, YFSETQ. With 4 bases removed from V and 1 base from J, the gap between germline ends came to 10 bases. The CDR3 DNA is TGCGCCAGCAGCACCGGGATCCGCACAGATACGCAGTATTTT. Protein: CASSTGIRTDTQYF.

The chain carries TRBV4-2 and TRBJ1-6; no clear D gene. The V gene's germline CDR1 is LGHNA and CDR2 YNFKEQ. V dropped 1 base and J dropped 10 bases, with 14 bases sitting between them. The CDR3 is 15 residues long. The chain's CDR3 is CASSQVTADESPLHF. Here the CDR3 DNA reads TGTGCCAGCAGCCAAGTCACGGCGGACGAATCACCCCTCCACTTT.

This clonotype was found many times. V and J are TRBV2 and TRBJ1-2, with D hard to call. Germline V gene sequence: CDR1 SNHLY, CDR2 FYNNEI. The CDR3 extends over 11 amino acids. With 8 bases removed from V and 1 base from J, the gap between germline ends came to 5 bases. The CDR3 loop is CASAVNYGYTF. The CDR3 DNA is TGTGCCAGCGCCGTTAACTATGGCTACACCTTC.

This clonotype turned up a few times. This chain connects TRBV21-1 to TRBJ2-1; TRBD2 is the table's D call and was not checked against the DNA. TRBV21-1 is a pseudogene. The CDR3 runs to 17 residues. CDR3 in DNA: TGTGCCAGCAGCAAAGCGGTGCGGTGGGCCCCCTACAATGAGCAGTTCTTC. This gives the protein CASSKAVRWAPYNEQFF.

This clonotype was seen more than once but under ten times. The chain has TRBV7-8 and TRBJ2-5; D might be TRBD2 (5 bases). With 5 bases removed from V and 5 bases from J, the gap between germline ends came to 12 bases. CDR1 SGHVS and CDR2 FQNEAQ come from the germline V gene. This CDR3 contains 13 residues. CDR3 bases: TGTGCCAGCAGCCAGTCTAGGGAGGAGACCCAGTACTTC. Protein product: CASSQSREETQYF.

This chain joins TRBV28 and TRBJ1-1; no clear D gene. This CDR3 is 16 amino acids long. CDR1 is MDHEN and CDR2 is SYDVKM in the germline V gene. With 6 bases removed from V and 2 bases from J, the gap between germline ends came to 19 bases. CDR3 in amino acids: CASSRMGSHKNTEAFF. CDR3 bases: TGTGCCAGCAGCCGTATGGGATCACATAAAAACACTGAAGCTTTCTTT. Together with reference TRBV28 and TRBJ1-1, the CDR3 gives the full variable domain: DVKVTQSSRYLVKRTGEKVFLECVQDMDHENMFWYRQDPGLGLRLIYFSYDVKMKEKGDIPEGYSVSREKKERFSLILESASTNQTSMYLCASSRMGSHKNTEAFFGQGTRLTVV.

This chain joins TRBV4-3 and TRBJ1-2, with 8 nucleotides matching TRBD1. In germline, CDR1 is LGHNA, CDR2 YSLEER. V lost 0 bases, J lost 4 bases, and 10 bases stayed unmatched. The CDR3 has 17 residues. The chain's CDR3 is CASSQDLTGAGLYGYTF. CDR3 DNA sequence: TGCGCCAGCAGCCAAGACCTGACAGGGGCGGGCCTCTATGGCTACACCTTC.

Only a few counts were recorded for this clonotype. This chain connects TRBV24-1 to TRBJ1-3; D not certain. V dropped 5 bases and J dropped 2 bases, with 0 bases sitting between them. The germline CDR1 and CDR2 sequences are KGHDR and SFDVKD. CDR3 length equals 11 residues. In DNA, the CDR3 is TGTGCCACCAGTGCTGGAAACACCATATATTTT. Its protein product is CATSAGNTIYF.

The CDR3 nucleotides read TGTGCCAGCGACCACAGCGCACTAGGCGGCACTGAAGCTTTCTTT. Translated: CASDHSALGGTEAFF. The chain joins TRBV12-3 or TRBV12-4 to TRBJ1-1; D not resolved. Trimming stripped 8 bases from V and 4 bases from J, with 20 bases between. The CDR3 length is 15 residues.

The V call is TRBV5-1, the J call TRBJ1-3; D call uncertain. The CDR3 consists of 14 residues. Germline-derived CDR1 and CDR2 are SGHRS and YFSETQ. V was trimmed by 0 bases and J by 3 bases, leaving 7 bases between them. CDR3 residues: CASSLAGYGNTIYF. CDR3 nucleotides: TGCGCCAGCAGCTTGGCAGGCTATGGAAACACCATATATTTT.

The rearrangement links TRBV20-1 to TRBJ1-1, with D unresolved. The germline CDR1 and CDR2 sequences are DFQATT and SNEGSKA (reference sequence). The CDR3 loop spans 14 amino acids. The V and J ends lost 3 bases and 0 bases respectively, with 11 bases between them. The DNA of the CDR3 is TGCAGTGCTAGGTTAGGTGGAATGAACACTGAAGCTTTCTTT. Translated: CSARLGGMNTEAFF.